Described below is a single T cell receptor beta chain sequence and its context. The antigen remains unidentified. A multiplex PCR was run with 60 Vbeta primers and 13 Jbeta primers. Here immunoSEQ multiplex PCR was the method, and the copy in TCRdb shows in-frame clones only, minus some. Of 170,000 or so clones detected, around 82% appear once; the ten largest clones hold 0.38%. The ends were cut back, 4 bases at V and 2 bases at J, with 16 bases in the middle. Germline V lookup: CDR1 SGHNT, CDR2 YENEEA. This CDR3 contains 16 residues. This record belongs to a study of cytomegalovirus exposure and HLA in healthy donors. Study-wide findings and caveats: As was reported, the classifier diagnosed cytomegalovirus status with high specificity and sensitivity.

The chain recombines TRBV11-3 with TRBJ2-3; tentative D call: TRBD2 (7 bases). This receptor was identified in a boy between 2 and 10 years old in good health and CMV-seronegative. Sequenced sample: PBMCs. The DNA of the CDR3 is TGTGCCAGCAGCTCCCTTCGGGGGGCCAACACAGATACGCAGTATTTT. Protein product: CASSSLRGANTDTQYF.